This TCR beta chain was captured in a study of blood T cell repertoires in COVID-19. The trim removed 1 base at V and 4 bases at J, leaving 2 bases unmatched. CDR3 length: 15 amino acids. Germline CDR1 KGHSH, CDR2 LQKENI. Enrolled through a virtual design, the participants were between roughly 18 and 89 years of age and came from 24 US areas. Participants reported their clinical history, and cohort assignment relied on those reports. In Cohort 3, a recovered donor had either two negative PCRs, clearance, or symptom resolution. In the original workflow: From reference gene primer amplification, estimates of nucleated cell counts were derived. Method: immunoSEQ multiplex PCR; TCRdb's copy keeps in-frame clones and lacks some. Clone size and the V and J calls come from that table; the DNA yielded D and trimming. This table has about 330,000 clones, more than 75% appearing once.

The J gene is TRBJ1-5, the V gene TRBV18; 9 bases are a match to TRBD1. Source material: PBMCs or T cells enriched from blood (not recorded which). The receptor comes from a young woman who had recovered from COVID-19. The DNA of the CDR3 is TGTGCCAGCTCACCACAAGGACAGGGGAATCAGCCCCAGCATTTT. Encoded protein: CASSPQGQGNQPQHF.